This T cell receptor beta chain stems from a study of CXCR3-negative and CXCR3-positive naive CD8 T cells. General study findings and limits: Memory cells differed in TRBV-TRBJ usage, but naive CXCR3-negative and CXCR3-positive cells had similar usage.

TRB cDNA was prepared as libraries by UMI-labeled 5' RACE. TCRdb re-called the 5' RACE reads, yielding one record per CDR3 amino acid sequence without DNA. Its table records roughly 7,100 distinct CDR3 sequences. In terms of frequency, this clonotype is medium-sized. Its matching antigen is unknown. Germline loops: CDR1 SGHAT, CDR2 FQNNGV. The CDR3 has 15 residues. Every CD8+ T cell subset underwent triplicate sorting at about 300,000 cells apiece. The material sequenced was naive CXCR3- CD8+ T cells from blood. Regarding subset: CD45RO-CCR7+CD27+CD95- naive CD8+ T cells lacking CXCR3 (TNR3-). The chain has TRBV11-2 and TRBJ2-1; TCRdb indicates TRBD1, and absent DNA this call remains unverified. The sequence was obtained from a human donor in good health. Some clones in this sample may be carry-over from other donors' samples. The CDR3: CASSSGTGGLNEQFF.